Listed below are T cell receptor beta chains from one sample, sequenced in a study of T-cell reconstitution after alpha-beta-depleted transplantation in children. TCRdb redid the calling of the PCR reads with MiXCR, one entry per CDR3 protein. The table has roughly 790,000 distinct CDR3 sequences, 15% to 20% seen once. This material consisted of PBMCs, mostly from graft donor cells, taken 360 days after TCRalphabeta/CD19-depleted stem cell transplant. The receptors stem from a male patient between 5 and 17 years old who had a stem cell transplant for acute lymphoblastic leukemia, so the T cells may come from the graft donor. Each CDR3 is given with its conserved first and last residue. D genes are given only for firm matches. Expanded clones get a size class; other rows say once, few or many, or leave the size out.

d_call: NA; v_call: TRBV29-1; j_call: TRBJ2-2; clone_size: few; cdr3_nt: TGCAGCGTTGAAAAGTCCCCCGGGGAGCTGTTTTTT; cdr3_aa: CSVEKSPGELFF
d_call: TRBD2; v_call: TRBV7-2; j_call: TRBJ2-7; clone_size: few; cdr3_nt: TGTGCCAGCAGCTTAGCGCTAGCGGGAGGAGGGCAGTACTTC; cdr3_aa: CASSLALAGGGQYF
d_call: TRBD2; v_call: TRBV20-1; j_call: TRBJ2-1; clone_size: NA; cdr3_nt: TGCAGTGCCAGTCTAGCGGGAGGGGGCAATGAGCAGTTCTTC; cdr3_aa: CSASLAGGGNEQFF
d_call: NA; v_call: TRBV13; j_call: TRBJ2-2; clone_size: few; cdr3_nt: TGTGCCAGCGGTGCCCCGAGCCTCACCGGGGAGCTGTTTTTT; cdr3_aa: CASGAPSLTGELFF
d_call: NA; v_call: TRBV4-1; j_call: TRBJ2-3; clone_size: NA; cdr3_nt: TGCGCCAGCAGTCCACGTGTTGGGGGTTCAGATACGCAGTATTTT; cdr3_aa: CASSPRVGGSDTQYF
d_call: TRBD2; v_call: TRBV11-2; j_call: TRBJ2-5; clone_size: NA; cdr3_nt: TGTGCCAGCAGCTTAGTGGGGGGATCCGGACTAGCGGAGCAAGAGACCCAGTACTTC; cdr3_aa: CASSLVGGSGLAEQETQYF
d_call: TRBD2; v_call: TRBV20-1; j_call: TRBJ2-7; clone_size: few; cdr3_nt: TGCAGTGCTAGAGATTCGTCTAGCGGGCCCTACTACGAGCAGTACTTC; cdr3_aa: CSARDSSSGPYYEQYF
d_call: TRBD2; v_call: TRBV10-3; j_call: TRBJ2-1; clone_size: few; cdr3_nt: TGTGCCACCGGAGCGGCAAGCGGGAGGGCGAAGTGGGAGCAGTTCTTC; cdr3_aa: CATGAASGRAKWEQFF
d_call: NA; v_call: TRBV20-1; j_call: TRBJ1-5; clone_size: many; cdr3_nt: TGCAGTGCTAGAGAAGGAGGGGAGGGGAATCAGCCCCAGCATTTT; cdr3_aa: CSAREGGEGNQPQHF
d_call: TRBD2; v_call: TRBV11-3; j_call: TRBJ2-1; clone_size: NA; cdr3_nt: TGTGCCAGCAGCTCCCCAGGCCGGACTAGCAGCGATGAGCAGTTCTTC; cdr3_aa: CASSSPGRTSSDEQFF
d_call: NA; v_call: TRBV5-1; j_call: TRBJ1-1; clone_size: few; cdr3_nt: TGCGCCAGCAGCTTACACAGCTCAAGGGGTGTCACTGAAGCTTTCTTT; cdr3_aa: CASSLHSSRGVTEAFF
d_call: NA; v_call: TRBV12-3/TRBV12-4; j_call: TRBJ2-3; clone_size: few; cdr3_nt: TGTGCCAGCAGTTCCGTGCGGGTCTCCACAGATACGCAGTATTTT; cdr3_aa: CASSSVRVSTDTQYF
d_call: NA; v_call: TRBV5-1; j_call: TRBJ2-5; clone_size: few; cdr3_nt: TGCGCCAGCAGCTTGGCCGGTCTTGTATTGACAGAGACCCAGTACTTC; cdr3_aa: CASSLAGLVLTETQYF
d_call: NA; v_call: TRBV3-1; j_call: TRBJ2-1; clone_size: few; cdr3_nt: TGTGCCAGCAGCCAAGAAGGCCGGACAAGGGATGAGCAGTTCTTC; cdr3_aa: CASSQEGRTRDEQFF
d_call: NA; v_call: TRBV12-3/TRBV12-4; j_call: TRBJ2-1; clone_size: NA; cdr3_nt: TGTGCCAGCAGTGCAGGGGCGGGTAAAAATGAGCAGTTCTTC; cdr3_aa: CASSAGAGKNEQFF
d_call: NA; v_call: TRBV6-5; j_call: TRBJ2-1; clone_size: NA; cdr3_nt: TGTGCCAGCAGTTACTATAGGGTATCCGTCGGGGACGGTGAGCAGTTCTTC; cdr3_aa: CASSYYRVSVGDGEQFF
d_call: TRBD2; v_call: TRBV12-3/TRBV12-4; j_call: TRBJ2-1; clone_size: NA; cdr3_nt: TGTGCCAGCACCCTAGCGGAGATCTACAATGAGCAGTTCTTC; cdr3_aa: CASTLAEIYNEQFF
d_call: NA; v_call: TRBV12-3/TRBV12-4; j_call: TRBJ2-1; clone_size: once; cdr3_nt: TGTGCCAGCAGTTTTGGTACTCTAGCTGGGGAGCAGTTCTTC; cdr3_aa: CASSFGTLAGEQFF
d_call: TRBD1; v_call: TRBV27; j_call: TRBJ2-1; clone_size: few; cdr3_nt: TGTGCCAGCAGTCTGCCCGGGACAGGGACTTCCGGTGAGCAGTTCTTC; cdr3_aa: CASSLPGTGTSGEQFF
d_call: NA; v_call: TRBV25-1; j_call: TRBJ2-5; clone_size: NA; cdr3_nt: TGTGCCAGCAGTGAATTCCCCGGGACAGAGACCCAGTACTTC; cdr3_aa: CASSEFPGTETQYF
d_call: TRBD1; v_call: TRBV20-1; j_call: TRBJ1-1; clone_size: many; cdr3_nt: TGCAGTGCTAGAGATCCCGACAGGGGGAACACTGAAGCTTTCTTT; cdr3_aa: CSARDPDRGNTEAFF
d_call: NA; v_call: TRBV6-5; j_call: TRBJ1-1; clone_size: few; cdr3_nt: TGTGCCAGCAGCTTCCAGGGGAGGGAAGCTTTCTTT; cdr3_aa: CASSFQGREAFF
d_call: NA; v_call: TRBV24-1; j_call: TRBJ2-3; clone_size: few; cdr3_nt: TGTGCCACCAAGGGCAGCAGCACAGATACGCAGTATTTT; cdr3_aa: CATKGSSTDTQYF
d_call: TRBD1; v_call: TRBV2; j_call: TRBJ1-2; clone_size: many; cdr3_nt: TGTGCCAGCAGTGGACACAGGGGGCCTGGCTATGGCTACACCTTC; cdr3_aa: CASSGHRGPGYGYTF
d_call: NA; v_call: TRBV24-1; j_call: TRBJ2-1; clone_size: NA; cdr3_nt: TGTGCCACCAGTGAAGGGCCTCACAATGAGCAGTTCTTC; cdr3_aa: CATSEGPHNEQFF
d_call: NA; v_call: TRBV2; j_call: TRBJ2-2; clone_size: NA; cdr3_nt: TGTGCCAGCAAGTTAATTATGGCCGGGGAGCTGTTTTTT; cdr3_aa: CASKLIMAGELFF
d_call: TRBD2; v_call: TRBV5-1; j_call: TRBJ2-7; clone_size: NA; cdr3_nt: TGCGCCAGCAGCTTGGCGGCTGGGGCGGGAGTTTACGAGCAGTACTTC; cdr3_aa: CASSLAAGAGVYEQYF
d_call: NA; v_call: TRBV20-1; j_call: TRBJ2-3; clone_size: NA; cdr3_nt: TGCAGTGCCTCCGGGGCGGGACTCGCAGATACGCAGTATTTT; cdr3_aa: CSASGAGLADTQYF
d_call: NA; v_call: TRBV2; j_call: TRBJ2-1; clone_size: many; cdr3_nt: TGTGCCAGAAAAGGAGGGGCCGACAATGAGCAGTTCTTC; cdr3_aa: CARKGGADNEQFF